Described below is a single TCR beta chain sequence and its context. Its antigen is unknown. The input lacks base qualities; no much larger clone sits a single base away. The collaborating institutions used their own protocols to collect whole blood in K2EDTA tubes. Collaborator samples were shipped for TCRbeta analysis as frozen whole blood, isolated PBMCs, or DNA extracted from either sample type. TCRbeta CDR3 regions were amplified from genomic DNA by means of the immunoSEQ Assay, a bias-controlled multiplex PCR. The original pipeline was this. Within the assay, amplification of reference gene primers was used to estimate how many nucleated cells each sample contained. To quantify the absolute abundance of each unique TCRbeta CDR3 rearrangement, sequence reads were collapsed and filtered. Productive Simpson clonality was computed per sample as the square root of Simpson's diversity index over productive rearrangements. TCRdb mirrors the immuneACCESS table, restricted to in-frame sequences. Some clones are absent from its copies; in checked studies, under half trace to an unresolved V gene, and the reason for the others is unknown. The DNA was the basis for D and trimming; V, J and clone size are from that table. The sample table records approximately 210,000 clones; almost 85% of these occur just once. The ten largest account for approximately 12% of the sample.

This sample was included in a study of blood T cell repertoires in COVID-19 (dated by TCRdb to about 2020). In terms of the full investigation: Samples from collaborators originated in the United States, Italy and Spain and spanned both the acute and convalescent phases of COVID-19. The prospective study material was composed of cDNA or gDNA derived from T cells, B-cell-depleted T cells, or PBMCs. Deeply sampled blood TCRbeta repertoires from subjects exposed to, actively infected with, or recovered from COVID-19 were included in the dataset. The repertoires were released in a freely available public database meant as a resource for research on the immune response to SARS-CoV-2. Samples came from the ongoing ImmuneRACE study (first 160 participants) plus 1,254 subjects from 6 global collaborators. The sample metadata nearly always contained a de-identified subject ID, COVID-19 status, age in years and sex. Where HLA class I and class II types were available, the types were taken from metadata supplied by the sample provider, not from assay-based typing.

Based on the germline V gene, the CDR1 and CDR2 sequences are WSHSY and SAAADI. V is trimmed back by 8 bases and J by 3 bases, and the junction contains 13 bases that no gene match accounts for. The cysteine opens and the phenylalanine closes a CDR3 of 16 amino acids. Here the CDR3 DNA is all that survives: 48 bases in frame from base 1. The study at large found these results: Clinical and demographic metadata were provided uncurated, with the amount varying by source and participant.

The sequenced material came from peripheral blood. The receptor's source is a woman aged 40 to 49 with acute or convalescent COVID-19. Recombination joined TRBV10-2 with TRBJ1-5, with 7 central nucleotides matching TRBD1. The DNA is TGCGCCAGCGGGTTACCGACAGGGATCAACAATCAGCCCCAGCATTTT. Translation gives CASGLPTGINNQPQHF.